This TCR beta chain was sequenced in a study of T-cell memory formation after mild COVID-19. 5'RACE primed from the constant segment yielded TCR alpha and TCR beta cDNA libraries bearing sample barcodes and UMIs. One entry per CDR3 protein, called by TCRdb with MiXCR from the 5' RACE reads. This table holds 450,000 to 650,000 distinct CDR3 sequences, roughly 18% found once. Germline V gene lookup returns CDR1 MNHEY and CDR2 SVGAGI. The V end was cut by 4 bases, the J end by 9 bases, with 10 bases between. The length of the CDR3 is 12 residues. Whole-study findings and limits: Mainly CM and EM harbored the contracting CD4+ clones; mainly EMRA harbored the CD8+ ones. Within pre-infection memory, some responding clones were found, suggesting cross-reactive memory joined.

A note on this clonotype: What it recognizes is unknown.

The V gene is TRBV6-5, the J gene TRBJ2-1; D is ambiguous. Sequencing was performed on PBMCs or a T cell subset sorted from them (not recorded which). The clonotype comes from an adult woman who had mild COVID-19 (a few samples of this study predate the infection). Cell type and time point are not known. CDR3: CASSSIGSEQFF. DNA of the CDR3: TGTGCCAGCAGTTCCATCGGCAGTGAGCAGTTCTTC.